This TCR beta chain came from a study of blood T cell repertoires in COVID-19. For the study at large: There were acute and convalescent COVID-19 samples, and they came from the United States, Italy and Spain. PBMCs, B-cell-depleted T cells, or T cells were the source of the cDNA or gDNA that made up the material.

Original processing notes: Estimates of nucleated cell counts were drawn from the amplification of reference gene primers. The method was immunoSEQ multiplex PCR; TCRdb's version includes in-frame clones alone and lacks a portion of them. Clone size and V and J calls were adopted from that table, with D and trimming inferred from the DNA. The profile shows about 190,000 clones, less than 85% of them singletons. This CDR3 is built from 15 residues. The germline V gene encodes CDR1 SGHRS and CDR2 YFSETQ. V lost 1 base and J lost 0, with 9 bases in between. Material: peripheral blood. V gene TRBV5-1 combines with J gene TRBJ2-3; D gene unclear. This clonotype was sampled from a woman of 80 years or more with active or convalescent COVID-19. CDR3 nucleotides: TGCGCCAGCAGCTTGAACTCAATGAGCACAGATACGCAGTATTTT. As protein: CASSLNSMSTDTQYF.